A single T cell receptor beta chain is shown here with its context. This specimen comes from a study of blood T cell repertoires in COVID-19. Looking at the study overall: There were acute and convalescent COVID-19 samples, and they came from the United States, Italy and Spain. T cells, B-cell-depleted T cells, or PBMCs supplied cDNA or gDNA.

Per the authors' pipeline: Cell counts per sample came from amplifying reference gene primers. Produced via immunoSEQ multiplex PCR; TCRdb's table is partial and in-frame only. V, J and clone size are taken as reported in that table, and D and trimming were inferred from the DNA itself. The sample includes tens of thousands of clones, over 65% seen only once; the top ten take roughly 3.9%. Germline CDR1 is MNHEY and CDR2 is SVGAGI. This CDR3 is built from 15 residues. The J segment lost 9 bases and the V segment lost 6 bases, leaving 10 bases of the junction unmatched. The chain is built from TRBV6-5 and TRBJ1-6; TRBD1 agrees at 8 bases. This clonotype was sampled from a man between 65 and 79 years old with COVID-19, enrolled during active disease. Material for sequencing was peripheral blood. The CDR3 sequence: CASSPAGQGGSPLHF. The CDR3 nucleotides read TGTGCCAGCAGCCCGGCCGGACAGGGAGGTTCACCCCTCCACTTT.